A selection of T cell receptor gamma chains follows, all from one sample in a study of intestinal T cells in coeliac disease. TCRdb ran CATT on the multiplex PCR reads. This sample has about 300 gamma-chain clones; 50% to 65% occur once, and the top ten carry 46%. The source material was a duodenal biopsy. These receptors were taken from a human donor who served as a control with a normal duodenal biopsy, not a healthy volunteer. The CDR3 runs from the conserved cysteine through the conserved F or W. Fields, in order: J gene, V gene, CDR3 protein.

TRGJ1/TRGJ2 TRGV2 CATWTGVGYKKLF
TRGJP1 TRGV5 CATWDRHPTGWFKIF
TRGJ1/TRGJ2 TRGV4 CATWDATSIYKKLF
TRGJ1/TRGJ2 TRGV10 CAAWKRYKKLF
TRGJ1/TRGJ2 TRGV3 CATWDSEKLF
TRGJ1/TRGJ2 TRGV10 CAAWDPLLNYYKKLF